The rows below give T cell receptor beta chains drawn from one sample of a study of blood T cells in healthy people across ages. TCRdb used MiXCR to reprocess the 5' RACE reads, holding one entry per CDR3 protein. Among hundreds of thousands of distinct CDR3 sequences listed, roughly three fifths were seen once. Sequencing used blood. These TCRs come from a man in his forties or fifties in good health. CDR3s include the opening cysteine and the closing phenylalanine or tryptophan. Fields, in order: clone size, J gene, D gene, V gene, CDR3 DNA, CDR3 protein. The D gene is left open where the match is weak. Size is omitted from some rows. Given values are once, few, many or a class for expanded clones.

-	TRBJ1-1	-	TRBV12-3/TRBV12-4	TGTGCCAGCATCCGGACCGACGGCAACACTGAAGCTTTCTTT	CASIRTDGNTEAFF
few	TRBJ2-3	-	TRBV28	TGTGCCAGCAGTTTGGGGCAGGGGAGTAGCACAGATACGCAGTATTTT	CASSLGQGSSTDTQYF
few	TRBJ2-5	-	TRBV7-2	TGTGCCAGCAGCTTAACAGGGGGGGGAGGGACCCAGTACTTC	CASSLTGGGGTQYF
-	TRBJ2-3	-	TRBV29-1	TGCAGCGTTGAATTGGTCAGCACAGATACGCAGTATTTT	CSVELVSTDTQYF
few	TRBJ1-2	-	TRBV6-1	TGTGCCAGCAGGCCCGGGGCAGGGATCTATGGCTACACCTTC	CASRPGAGIYGYTF
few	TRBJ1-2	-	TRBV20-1	TGCAGTGCTAGTCCCTCCCAAGACTATGGCTACACCTTC	CSASPSQDYGYTF
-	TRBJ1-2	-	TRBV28	TGTGTCAGCAGTTCTCGGATACCTAACTATGGCTACACCTTC	CVSSSRIPNYGYTF
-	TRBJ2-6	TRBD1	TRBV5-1	TGCGCCAGCTGGAAGGGGACAGATGGGGCCAACGTCCTGACTTTC	CASWKGTDGANVLTF
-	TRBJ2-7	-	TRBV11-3	TGTGCCAGCAGCTTTCCAATCTCCTCCTACGAGCAGTACTTC	CASSFPISSYEQYF
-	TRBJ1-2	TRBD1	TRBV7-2	TGTGCCAGCAGCCCAGACTCCAGGGGGCTGAGCTATGGCTACACCTTC	CASSPDSRGLSYGYTF
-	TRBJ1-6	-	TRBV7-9	TGTGCCAGCAGCTCTCAGGGGCCGCATTCACCCCTCCACTTT	CASSSQGPHSPLHF
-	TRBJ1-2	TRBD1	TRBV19	TGTGCCAGTAGTATTATGATTGGGACAGCAAATGGCTACACCTTC	CASSIMIGTANGYTF
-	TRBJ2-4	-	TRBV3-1	TGTGCCAGCAGCCCCGACGCGAACATTCAGTACTTC	CASSPDANIQYF
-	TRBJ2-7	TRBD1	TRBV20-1	TGCAGTGTTAGAGATGGACAGGGGTTAGGCGAGCAGTACTTC	CSVRDGQGLGEQYF
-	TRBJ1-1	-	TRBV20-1	TGCAGTGCTAGAGATTATTCGGCGGAAACGAGGGCTTTCTTT	CSARDYSAETRAFF
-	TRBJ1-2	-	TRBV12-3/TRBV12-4	TGTGCCAGCAGTCTAAATCCTTACTATGGCTACACCTTC	CASSLNPYYGYTF
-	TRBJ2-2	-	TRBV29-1	TGCAGCGTTGTTCAGGGGACAAACACCGGGGAGCTGTTTTTT	CSVVQGTNTGELFF
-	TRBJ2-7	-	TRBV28	TGTGCCAGCAGTTTCTCCTCAGACTGGAGCTCCTACGAGCAGTACTTC	CASSFSSDWSSYEQYF
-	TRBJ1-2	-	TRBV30	TGTGCCTGGAGTGAAAAGTATAACTATGGCTACACCTTC	CAWSEKYNYGYTF
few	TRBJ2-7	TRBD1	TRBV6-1	TGTGCCAGCAGTGACTCCGGACAGGGGGTCTACGAGCAGTACTTC	CASSDSGQGVYEQYF
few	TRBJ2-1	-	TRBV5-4	TGTGCCAGCAGCTTGGCCGGTAGGGCCTACAATGAGCAGTTCTTC	CASSLAGRAYNEQFF
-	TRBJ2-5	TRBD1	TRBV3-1	TGTGCCAGCAGCCCGAATCTGGGACAGGGGGGTGAGCAGTACTTC	CASSPNLGQGGEQYF